This T cell receptor beta chain derives from a study of T cell changes during pregnancy in multiple sclerosis. The germline gives CDR1 SGHTA, CDR2 FQGTGA. The V end was cut by 0 bases, the J end by 5 bases, with 8 bases between. The CDR3 is 13 amino acids. TCRdb keeps only in-frame clones here, not all; method: immunoSEQ multiplex PCR. The table records roughly 58,000 clones, roughly 90% of them present only once. This clone was observed once. V usage is TRBV7-3 and J usage is TRBJ2-7; D is uncertain. The receptor's source is a female donor with multiple sclerosis, enrolled in a pregnancy study. Sequencing used CD8+ T cells from peripheral blood mononuclear cells, obtained before pregnancy. The CDR3 loop reads CASSLTISNEQYF. CDR3 nucleotides: TGTGCCAGCAGCTTAACGATTAGTAACGAGCAGTACTTC.